This T cell receptor beta chain was documented in a study of CXCR3-negative and CXCR3-positive naive CD8 T cells. Each CD8+ T cell subset was flow-sorted in triplicate. Every sort contained 300,000 cells. CD45RO-CCR7+CD27+CD95- was the phenotype of naive CD8+ T cells. UMI-labeled 5' RACE yielded the TRB cDNA libraries. TCRdb reprocessed the 5' RACE reads; each CDR3 protein has one entry and no DNA is given. This sample lists some 150,000 distinct CDR3 sequences; its ten largest clones have 0.45% to 0.6%. Points on this clonotype: The antigen remains undetermined.

Study findings and constraints: Researchers report that CXCR3-positive naive cells carry more hydrophobic TRB CDR3s than CXCR3-negative naive cells.

The CDR3 consists of 16 residues. The chain combines TRBV12-3 or TRBV12-4 with TRBJ2-1; TCRdb picks TRBD2, but there is no DNA to check that call. Input material: naive CXCR3+ CD8+ T cells from blood. Described subset: CD45RO-CCR7+CD27+CD95- naive CD8+ T cells expressing CXCR3 (TNR3+). The sequence was obtained from a human donor in good health. Some clones in this sample may be carry-over from other donors' samples. The CDR3 reads CASSPIPSGGAHEQFF.